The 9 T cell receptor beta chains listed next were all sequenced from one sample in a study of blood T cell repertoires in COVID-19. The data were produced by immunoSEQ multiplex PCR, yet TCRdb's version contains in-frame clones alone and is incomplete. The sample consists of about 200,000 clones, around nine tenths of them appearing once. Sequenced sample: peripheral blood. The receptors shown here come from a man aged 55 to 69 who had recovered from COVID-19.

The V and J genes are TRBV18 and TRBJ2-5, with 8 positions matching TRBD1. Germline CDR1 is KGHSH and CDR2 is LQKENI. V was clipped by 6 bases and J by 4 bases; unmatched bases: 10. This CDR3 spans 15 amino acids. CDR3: CASSRTGGVGETQYF. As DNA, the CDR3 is TGTGCCAGCTCGCGAACAGGGGGAGTAGGAGAGACCCAGTACTTC.

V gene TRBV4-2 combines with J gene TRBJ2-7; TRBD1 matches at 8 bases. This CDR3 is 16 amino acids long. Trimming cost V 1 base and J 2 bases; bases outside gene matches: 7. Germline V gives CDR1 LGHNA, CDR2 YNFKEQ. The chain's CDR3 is CASSQAGTGRTYEQYF. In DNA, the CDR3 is TGTGCCAGCAGCCAAGCCGGGACAGGCCGGACCTACGAGCAGTACTTC.

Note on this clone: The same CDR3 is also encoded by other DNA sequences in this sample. The CDR3 here is CASSLLAGGYTDTQYF. In DNA, the CDR3 is TGTGCCAGCAGTTTGCTAGCGGGGGGGTACACAGATACGCAGTATTTT. The J gene is TRBJ2-3, the V gene TRBV27; the match to TRBD2 covers 12 bases. The CDR3 has 16 amino acids. V shed 3 bases, J shed 2 bases, and the junction held 3 bases outside the gene matches. The germline V gene encodes CDR1 MNHEY and CDR2 SMNVEV (reference sequence).

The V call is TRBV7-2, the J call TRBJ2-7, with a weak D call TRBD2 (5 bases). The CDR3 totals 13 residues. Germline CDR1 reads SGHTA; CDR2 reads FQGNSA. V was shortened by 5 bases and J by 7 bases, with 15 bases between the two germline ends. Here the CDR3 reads CASSQSQSGEQYF. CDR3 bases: TGTGCCAGCAGCCAAAGCCAATCGGGGGAGCAGTACTTC.

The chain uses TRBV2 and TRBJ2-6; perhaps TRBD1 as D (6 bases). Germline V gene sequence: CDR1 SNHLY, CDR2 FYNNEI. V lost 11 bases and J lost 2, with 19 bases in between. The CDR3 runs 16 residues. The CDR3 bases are TGTGCCGGACAACAGACAGGTAACCCTGGGGCCAACGTCCTGACTTTC. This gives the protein CAGQQTGNPGANVLTF.

CDR3 protein: CASSTGGKASYNSPLHF. In DNA, the CDR3 is TGTGCCAGCAGTACAGGGGGGAAAGCCTCCTATAATTCACCCCTCCACTTT. The rearrangement links TRBV3-1 (or the pseudogene TRBV3-2) to TRBJ1-6, with 8 bases that match TRBD1. The CDR3 is made up of 17 amino acids. V lost 6 bases and J lost 0; bases outside the gene matches: 7. Germline lookup yields CDR1 LGHDT and CDR2 YNNKEL (reference sequence).

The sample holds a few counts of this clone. The CDR3 sequence is CALSRGDGNTIYF. The CDR3 region has the DNA TGTGCCCTCAGCAGGGGGGACGGAAACACCATATATTTT. The rearrangement links TRBV30 to TRBJ1-3, with 7 bases matching TRBD1. CDR3 length: 13 amino acids. CDR1 and CDR2 from the germline V gene are GTSNPN and SVGIG (reference sequence). With V trimmed by 8 bases and J by 4 bases, 8 bases remained unmatched.

Here the CDR3 reads CASSPPSGQGSDTQYF. DNA for the CDR3: TGCGCCAGCAGCCCGCCTTCGGGACAGGGGTCAGATACGCAGTATTTT. The chain uses TRBV5-1 and TRBJ2-3, with TRBD1 matching 10 bases. Germline V gene lookup returns CDR1 SGHRS and CDR2 YFSETQ. The junction had 9 bases not matched to a gene; V was cut back by 4 bases and J by 4 bases. This CDR3 region has 16 residues.

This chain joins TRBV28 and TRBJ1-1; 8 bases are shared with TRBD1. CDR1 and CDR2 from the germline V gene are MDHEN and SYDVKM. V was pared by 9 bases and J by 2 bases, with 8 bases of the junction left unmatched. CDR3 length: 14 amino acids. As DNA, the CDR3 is TGTGCCAGTGGACAGGGAACATTTAACACTGAAGCTTTCTTT. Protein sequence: CASGQGTFNTEAFF.